This T cell receptor beta chain was captured in a study of blood T cell repertoires in COVID-19. Overall study: Collection of acute and convalescent COVID-19 samples took place in the United States, Italy and Spain.

On this clone itself: Distinct nucleotide sequences in the sample also encode this CDR3.

The germline gives CDR1 MDHEN, CDR2 SYDVKM. Trimming left V 3 bases short and J 2 bases short, with 11 bases between. This CDR3 is 15 amino acids long. Per the original methods: From reference gene primer amplification, estimates of nucleated cell counts were derived. Assay: immunoSEQ multiplex PCR; the TCRdb copy retains only in-frame clones and omits some. Clone size and V and J calls were adopted from that table, with D and trimming inferred from the DNA. The sample records about 78,000 clones, about 89% being singletons. This receptor was obtained from a man aged 50 or older with active or convalescent COVID-19. The chain joins TRBV28 to TRBJ1-5; D perhaps matches TRBD1 (6 bases). Sequences were obtained from peripheral blood. This CDR3 is CASSFPGEGNQPQHF. CDR3 DNA: TGTGCCAGCAGTTTTCCAGGGGAAGGCAATCAGCCCCAGCATTTT.